These T cell receptor beta chains were read from a single sample in a study of cytomegalovirus exposure and HLA in healthy donors. Sequenced by immunoSEQ multiplex PCR; TCRdb stores in-frame clones only, minus some. Among a few hundred thousand clones listed, 77% were seen once. Sequenced sample: PBMCs. The receptors shown here come from a woman aged 60-75 years in good health and CMV-seropositive. Both conserved end residues are part of each CDR3. A D gene is named only where the DNA matches it firmly. Clone size, where shown, is once, few, many, or a class for clones that have expanded.

NA TRBJ2-2 TRBD1 TRBV6-5 TGTGCCAGCAGATTACAGGGGTTGGCCGGGGAGCTGTTTTTT CASRLQGLAGELFF
NA TRBJ2-1 TRBD1 TRBV29-1 TGCAGCGTTAACAGGGGTTTAAATGAGCAGTTCTTC CSVNRGLNEQFF
NA TRBJ2-3 TRBD1 TRBV29-1 TGCAGCGTTGAAGGACAGGGGGCTCCCACAGATACGCAGTATTTT CSVEGQGAPTDTQYF
NA TRBJ1-5 NA TRBV30 TGTGCCTGGAGCCAAGTGGGGGGACAGCCCCAGCATTTT CAWSQVGGQPQHF
NA TRBJ2-7 NA TRBV30 TGTGCCTCCCTAACCTGGCGGCGGGCCTCCTACGAGCAGTACTTC CASLTWRRASYEQYF
NA TRBJ2-7 NA TRBV18 TGTGCCAGCTCACCACCGTCAGGGGGGCCCTACGAGCAGTACTTC CASSPPSGGPYEQYF
NA TRBJ2-3 NA TRBV6-4 TGTGCCAGCAGTGACCACACAGATACGCAGTATTTT CASSDHTDTQYF
NA TRBJ2-1 TRBD2 TRBV7-2 TGTGCCAGCAGCTTATCGGGAGGGACCTACAATGAGCAGTTCTTC CASSLSGGTYNEQFF
NA TRBJ2-3 TRBD2 TRBV11-2 TGTGCCAGCAGCTCGCGGACTAGCGGGAGGGCGGGCACAGATACGCAGTATTTT CASSSRTSGRAGTDTQYF
NA TRBJ2-6 NA TRBV7-2 TGTGCCAGCAGCTTAGCGGGGGCCGGGGCCAACGTCCTGACTTTC CASSLAGAGANVLTF
NA TRBJ1-2 NA TRBV5-6 TGTGCCAGCAGCTTGGGGTCTGTCGGGTCTCAGGGCGGCTACACCTTC CASSLGSVGSQGGYTF
NA TRBJ2-7 TRBD1 TRBV30 TGTGCCTGGAGTGAAGGGACAGAATACGAGCAGTACTTC CAWSEGTEYEQYF
once TRBJ1-2 TRBD1 TRBV4-3 TGCGCCAGCAGCCGGAACCTCCAGGGGGCCTATGGCTACACCTTC CASSRNLQGAYGYTF
once TRBJ2-3 TRBD2 TRBV19 TGTGCCAGTAGTCTTAGGACTAGCGGGAGAACAGATACGCAGTATTTT CASSLRTSGRTDTQYF